Following are 20 T cell receptor beta chains from one sample sequenced in a study of T cells in Graves' hyperthyroidism and ophthalmopathy (dated by TCRdb to between 2018 and 2021). The library was made by multiplex PCR. The sequencer listed for this sample is Illumina HiSeq 2000. TCR beta CDR3 regions were amplified from RNA transcripts. The first round of RT-PCR for the TCR CDR3 was performed with the HTBI primer set and the Qiagen OneStep RT-PCR kit. TCRdb reworked the public reads: Q25 trimming with fastp, MiXCR clone assembly, productive beta chains retained. Rows are combined by CDR3 protein, so each entry shows the most common genes and DNA. The sample contains some 420,000 distinct CDR3 sequences, approximately 13% of them found a single time. 5% to 6% of the sample comes from the top ten. The material sequenced was blood. These receptors were collected from a woman in her late teens or twenties with Graves' hyperthyroidism.

A remark on this clonotype: Being one base from a much bigger clone, this may be a read error. The chain couples TRBV20-1 to TRBJ2-7; the match to TRBD2 covers 10 bases. Germline CDR1 is DFQATT and CDR2 is SNEGSKA (reference sequence). This CDR3 is built from 13 residues. J lost 7 bases, V lost 6 bases, and 9 bases had no gene match. This chain's CDR3 is CSAEREGRDEQYF. The CDR3 nucleotides are TGCAGTGCCGAGCGGGAGGGCCGTGATGAGCAGTACTTC.

This clonotype was seen a handful of times. The chain employs TRBV18 and TRBJ1-3, with 8 nucleotides matching TRBD1. The CDR3 runs to 16 residues. Unmatched junction bases numbered 4, after V lost 3 bases and J lost 0 bases. Per germline, CDR1 KGHSH and CDR2 LQKENI. CDR3: CASSPGTGISGNTIYF. The CDR3 DNA reads TGTGCCAGCTCACCCGGGACAGGAATCTCTGGAAACACCATATATTTT.

The chain uses TRBV28 and TRBJ1-5; D not certain. The CDR3 has 17 residues. In germline, CDR1 is MDHEN, CDR2 SYDVKM. Trimming shortened V by 3 bases and J by 2 bases, and 17 bases separated the two germline ends. The DNA for the CDR3 is TGTGCCAGCAGTTTTCCGGGGTCCCTTAGGCGCAATCAGCCCCAGCATTTT. It encodes CASSFPGSLRRNQPQHF.

This clonotype was found many times. A junction end diverges from the germline sequence, so it may reflect a read error. The CDR3 DNA reads TGTGCCAGCAGCCCCGGGACATCCCTAACGAACGCTGAAGCTTTCTTT. It is translated as CASSPGTSLTNAEAFF. The rearrangement links TRBV12-3 or TRBV12-4 to TRBJ1-1; the D gene is possibly TRBD1 (6 bases). This CDR3 spans 16 amino acids.

This clonotype was seen repeatedly, ten times or more. V is TRBV28 and J is TRBJ1-5, with D perhaps TRBD1 (6 bases). Trimming left V 2 bases short and J 7 bases short, with 15 bases between. Germline V gene sequence: CDR1 MDHEN, CDR2 SYDVKM. The CDR3 length is 15 residues. CDR3 protein: CASSLMARGWQPQHF. DNA of the CDR3: TGTGCCAGCAGTTTAATGGCCAGGGGCTGGCAGCCCCAGCATTTT.

The J gene is TRBJ2-7, the V gene TRBV12-3 or TRBV12-4; TRBD2 matches 15 bases. Trimming removed 4 bases from V and 7 bases from J; junction bases left unmatched: 8. The CDR3 is 16 residues long. The CDR3 loop reads CASSSGLAGGPWEQYF. CDR3 DNA: TGTGCCAGCAGTTCTGGACTAGCGGGAGGGCCGTGGGAGCAGTACTTC.

This clonotype was recorded once. This chain joins TRBV19 and TRBJ1-4, with D hard to call. CDR3 length: 13 residues. V lost 5 bases and J 6 bases, leaving 10 bases between the germline ends. Germline assignment: CDR1 LNHDA and CDR2 SQIVND (reference sequence). The CDR3 sequence: CASSLLGDEKLFF. The CDR3 DNA sequence: TGTGCCAGTAGTCTCCTCGGGGATGAAAAACTGTTTTTT.

With regard to this clonotype: A single base separates this from a much larger clone, so it may be a read error. The V call is TRBV18, the J call TRBJ2-1, with TRBD2 identical over 12 bases. The J call is in doubt because the DNA end fits TRBJ2-7 better. This CDR3 is 15 amino acids long. Germline-derived CDR1 and CDR2 are KGHSH and LQKENI. CDR3 nucleotides: TGTGCCAGCTCACCTCGGACTAGCGGGGACAATGAGCAGTACTTC. Its translation is CASSPRTSGDNEQYF.

This clonotype was found many times. The chain links TRBV18 to TRBJ2-7; D not certain. The CDR3 totals 13 residues. Germline CDR1 reads KGHSH; CDR2 reads LQKENI. V lost 2 bases and J lost 2, with 7 bases in between. CDR3 protein: CASSPTRTYEQYF. The CDR3 region has the DNA TGTGCCAGCTCACCAACCAGGACCTACGAGCAGTACTTC. Filled out from reference TRBV18 and TRBJ2-7, the complete variable domain reads NAGVMQNPRHLVRRRGQEARLRCSPMKGHSHVYWYRQLPEEGLKFMVYLQKENIIDESGMPKERFSAEFPKEGPSILRIQQVVRGDSAAYFCASSPTRTYEQYFGPGTRLTVT.

This clonotype came up many times. The chain uses TRBV28 and TRBJ2-7; 8 bases map to TRBD2. The CDR3 loop spans 15 amino acids. V trimming: 8 bases; J trimming: 2 bases; junction bases outside the gene matches: 11. CDR1 and CDR2 from the germline V gene are MDHEN and SYDVKM. The CDR3 DNA is TGTGCCAGCGACGGTAGCGGGGCCACCCCCTACGAGCAGTACTTC. Translation: CASDGSGATPYEQYF.

This clonotype was found many times. The chain employs TRBV27 and TRBJ2-7, with TRBD2 matching 8 bases. The J segment lost 3 bases and the V segment lost 1 base, leaving 5 bases of the junction unmatched. The length of the CDR3 is 15 residues. Germline V gene data show CDR1 as MNHEY and CDR2 as SMNVEV (reference sequence). CDR3 in DNA: TGTGCCAGCAGTTTATGGGGTAGCGGGGACTACGAGCAGTACTTC. Protein sequence: CASSLWGSGDYEQYF.

The chain combines TRBV9 with TRBJ1-1; D call uncertain. V dropped 2 bases and J dropped 4 bases, with 9 bases sitting between them. This CDR3 is 13 amino acids long. The germline CDR1 and CDR2 sequences are SGDLS and YYNGEE. CDR3 sequence: CASSVKGGTEAFF. As DNA, the CDR3 is TGTGCCAGCAGCGTTAAGGGTGGCACTGAAGCTTTCTTT.

On this clonotype itself: A read error may be the cause here, since a much bigger clone is one base away. The rearrangement links TRBV19 to TRBJ2-5; D might be TRBD2 (6 bases). Trimming took 0 bases from V and 5 from J, leaving 13 bases between them. Germline values: CDR1 LNHDA, CDR2 SQIVND (reference sequence). The CDR3 is 15 residues long. The CDR3 is CASSIDWSGHETQYF. The CDR3 bases are TGTGCCAGTAGTATAGATTGGAGCGGGCACGAGACCCAGTACTTC.

This clonotype was observed at least ten times. The genes are TRBV12-3 or TRBV12-4 and TRBJ1-3, with D possibly TRBD1 on 5 matching bases. The CDR3 loop spans 14 amino acids. With 3 bases removed from V and 2 bases from J, the gap between germline ends came to 8 bases. The CDR3 here is CASSFLGAGNTIYF. Here the CDR3 DNA reads TGTGCCAGCAGTTTCTTGGGGGCTGGAAACACCATATATTTT.

The chain has TRBV11-2 and TRBJ2-3, with 10 bases fitting TRBD1. The CDR3 has 16 residues. Germline CDR1 reads SGHAT; CDR2 reads FQNNGV. With 5 bases clipped from V and 4 bases from J, the junction kept 9 bases outside the gene matches. The CDR3 sequence: CASSRGDRGSPDTQYF. The CDR3 DNA follows: TGTGCCAGCAGCAGGGGGGACAGGGGATCCCCAGATACGCAGTATTTT.

This clonotype was seen at least ten times. The chain is built from TRBV11-2 and TRBJ2-2; D remains unclear. The V gene lost 0 bases and the J gene lost 3 bases, with 8 bases spanning the gap. The germline gives CDR1 SGHAT, CDR2 FQNNGV. The CDR3 has 15 amino acids. The CDR3 DNA follows: TGTGCCAGCAGCTTAGAGGGCGGTTACACCGGGGAGCTGTTTTTT. This gives the protein CASSLEGGYTGELFF.

The chain couples TRBV18 to TRBJ1-2; 7 nucleotides line up with TRBD1. CDR3 length: 15 amino acids. Germline values: CDR1 KGHSH, CDR2 LQKENI. V lost 3 bases and J lost 5; bases outside the gene matches: 9. The CDR3 DNA reads TGTGCCAGCTCACCCGGGACAGCTGTTTTGTATGGCTACACCTTC. This gives the protein CASSPGTAVLYGYTF.

The V gene is TRBV19, the J gene TRBJ2-5; 10 bases align to TRBD2. The junction had 6 bases not matched to a gene; V was cut back by 5 bases and J by 3 bases. The CDR3 sequence is 15 residues long. The germline V gene has CDR1 LNHDA and CDR2 SQIVND (reference sequence). CDR3: CASSRIGLAEETQYF. The CDR3, as DNA: TGTGCCAGTAGTCGGATTGGACTAGCGGAAGAGACCCAGTACTTC.

This clonotype showed up just a few times. The chain links TRBV19 to TRBJ2-7; D might be TRBD1 (6 bases). Germline V gene sequence: CDR1 LNHDA, CDR2 SQIVND (reference sequence). The V end lost 7 bases, the J end lost 2 bases, and 9 bases lay between the germline ends. The CDR3 loop spans 12 amino acids. The CDR3 reads CASMGTPYEQYF. DNA of the CDR3: TGTGCCAGTATGGGGACACCCTACGAGCAGTACTTC. The whole variable domain, remainder taken from reference TRBV19 and TRBJ2-7, is DGGITQSPKYLFRKEGQNVTLSCEQNLNHDAMYWYRQDPGQGLRLIYYSQIVNDFQKGDIAEGYSVSREKKESFPLTVTSAQKNPTAFYLCASMGTPYEQYFGPGTRLTVT.

This clonotype was observed many times. Here the CDR3 reads CASSAGLATYEQYF. The CDR3 nucleotides are TGTGCCAGCAGCGCGGGACTAGCGACTTACGAGCAGTACTTC. The J gene is TRBJ2-7, the V gene TRBV9; TRBD2 matches at 10 bases. Germline values: CDR1 SGDLS, CDR2 YYNGEE. V trimming: 3 bases; J trimming: 4 bases; junction bases outside the gene matches: 4. The CDR3 runs 14 residues.